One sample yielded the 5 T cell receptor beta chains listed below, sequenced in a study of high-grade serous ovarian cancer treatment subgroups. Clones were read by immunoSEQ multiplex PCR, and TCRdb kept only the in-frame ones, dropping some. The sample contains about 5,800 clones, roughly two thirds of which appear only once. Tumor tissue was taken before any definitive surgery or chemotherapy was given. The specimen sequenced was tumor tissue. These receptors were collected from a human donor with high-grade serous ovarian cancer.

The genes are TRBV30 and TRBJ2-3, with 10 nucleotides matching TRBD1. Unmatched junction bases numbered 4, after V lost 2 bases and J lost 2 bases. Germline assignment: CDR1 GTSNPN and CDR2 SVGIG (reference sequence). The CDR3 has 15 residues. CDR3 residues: CAWSKTGGFTDTQYF. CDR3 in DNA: TGTGCCTGGAGTAAGACAGGGGGCTTCACAGATACGCAGTATTTT. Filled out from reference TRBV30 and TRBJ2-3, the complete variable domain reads SQTIHQWPATLVQPVGSPLSLECTVEGTSNPNLYWYRQAAGRGLQLLFYSVGIGQISSEVPQNLSASRPQDRQFILSSKKLLLSDSGFYLCAWSKTGGFTDTQYFGPGTRLTVL.

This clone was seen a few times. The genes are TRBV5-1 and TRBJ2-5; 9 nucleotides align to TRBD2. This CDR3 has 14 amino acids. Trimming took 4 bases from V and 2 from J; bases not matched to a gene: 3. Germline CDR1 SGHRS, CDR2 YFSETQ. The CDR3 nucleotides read TGCGCCAGCAGCGCGGGACTAGCTCAAGAGACCCAGTACTTC. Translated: CASSAGLAQETQYF.

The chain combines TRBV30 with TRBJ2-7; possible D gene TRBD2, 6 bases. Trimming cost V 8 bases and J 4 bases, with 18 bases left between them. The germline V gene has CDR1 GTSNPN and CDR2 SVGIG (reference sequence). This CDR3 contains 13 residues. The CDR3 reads CAGTAGRSYEQYF. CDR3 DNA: TGTGCCGGGACGGCGGGGCGTTCTTACGAGCAGTACTTC.

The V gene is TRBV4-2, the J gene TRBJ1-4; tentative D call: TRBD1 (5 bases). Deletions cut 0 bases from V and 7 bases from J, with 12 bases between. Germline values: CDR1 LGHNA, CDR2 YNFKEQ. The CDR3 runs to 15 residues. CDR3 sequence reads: CASSQDRSGLEKLFF. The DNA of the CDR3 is TGTGCCAGCAGCCAAGATAGGTCGGGGCTTGAAAAACTGTTTTTT.

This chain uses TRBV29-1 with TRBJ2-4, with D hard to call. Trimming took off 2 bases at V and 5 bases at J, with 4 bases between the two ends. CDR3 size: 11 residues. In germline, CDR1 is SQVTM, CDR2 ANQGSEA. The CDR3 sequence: CSVEWENIQYF. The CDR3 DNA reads TGCAGCGTTGAATGGGAAAACATTCAGTACTTC.